The clone carrying this T cell receptor beta chain was detected many times. Its specificity is unknown. This sample is drawn from a study of T cell repertoires in cytomegalovirus infection. For the study at large: Public TCR beta signatures indicated both CMV infection and matching HLA type.

Study-level points and caveats: Dominant in the ex vivo response were TCR beta clonotypes restricted by HLA-C and specific for CMV. Accumulated public TCR beta family frequency recognized individuals carrying CMV together with the relevant HLA.

TCRdb called the reads again in MiXCR, with one record for every CDR3 protein. The sample shows roughly 630,000 distinct CDR3 sequences, roughly a quarter of them seen only once. V lost 5 bases and J lost 4, with 12 bases in between. In germline, CDR1 is SGHVS, CDR2 FNYEAQ. The CDR3 has 13 amino acids. The specimen was CD8+ T cells from PBMCs. The J gene is TRBJ2-7, the V gene TRBV7-6, with D possibly being TRBD2 (7 bases). The source of this sequence is a human donor in good health (CMV status not recorded). Some clones in this sample may be carry-over from other donors' samples. The CDR3 here is CASSGGRGYEQYF. CDR3 sequence (DNA): TGTGCCAGCAGCGGGGGGAGGGGGTACGAGCAGTACTTC.